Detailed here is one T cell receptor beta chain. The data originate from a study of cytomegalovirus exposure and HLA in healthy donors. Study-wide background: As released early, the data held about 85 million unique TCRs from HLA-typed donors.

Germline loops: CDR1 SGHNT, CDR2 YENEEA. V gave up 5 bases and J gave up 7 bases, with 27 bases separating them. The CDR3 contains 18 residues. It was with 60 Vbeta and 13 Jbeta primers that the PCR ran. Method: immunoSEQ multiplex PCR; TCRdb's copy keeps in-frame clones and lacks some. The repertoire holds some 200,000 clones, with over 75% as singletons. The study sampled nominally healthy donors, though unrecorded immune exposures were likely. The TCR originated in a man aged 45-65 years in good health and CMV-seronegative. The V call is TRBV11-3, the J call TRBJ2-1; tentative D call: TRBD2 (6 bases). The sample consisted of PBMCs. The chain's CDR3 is CASSDSLSGGAPGNEQFF. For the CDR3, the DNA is TGTGCCAGCAGCGATTCCCTTAGCGGTGGGGCCCCGGGTAATGAGCAGTTCTTC. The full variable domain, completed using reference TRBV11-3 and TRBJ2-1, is EAGVVQSPRYKIIEKKQPVAFWCNPISGHNTLYWYLQNLGQGPELLIRYENEEAVDDSQLPKDRFSAERLKGVDSTLKIQPAELGDSAVYLCASSDSLSGGAPGNEQFFGPGTRLTVL.